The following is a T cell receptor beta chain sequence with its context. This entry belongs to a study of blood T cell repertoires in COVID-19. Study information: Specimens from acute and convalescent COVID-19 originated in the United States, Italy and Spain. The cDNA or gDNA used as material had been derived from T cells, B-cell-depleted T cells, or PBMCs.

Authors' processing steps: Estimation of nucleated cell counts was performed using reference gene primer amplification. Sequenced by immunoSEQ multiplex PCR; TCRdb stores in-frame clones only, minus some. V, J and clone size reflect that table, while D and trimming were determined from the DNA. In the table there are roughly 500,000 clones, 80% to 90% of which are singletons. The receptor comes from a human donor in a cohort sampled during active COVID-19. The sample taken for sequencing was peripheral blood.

CDR3 loop: CASSLGSSHNEQYF. Written as DNA, the CDR3 is TGTGCCAGCAGCTTAGGGAGTTCTCACAACGAGCAGTACTTC. The genes are TRBV11-2 and TRBJ2-7; D call uncertain. In germline, CDR1 is SGHAT, CDR2 FQNNGV. CDR3 length equals 14 residues. The V gene lost 1 base and the J gene lost 5 bases, with 12 bases spanning the gap.